This T cell receptor beta chain was recovered during a study of blood T cell repertoires in COVID-19. The study drew participants aged about 18 to 89 years from 24 US areas. The table came from immunoSEQ multiplex PCR; TCRdb's copy has only in-frame clones and leaves some out. This sample has some 270,000 clones, with around 83% found just once. Germline V gene lookup returns CDR1 LNHNV and CDR2 YYDKDF (reference sequence). The V end was cut by 5 bases, the J end by 3 bases, with 17 bases between. This CDR3 is built from 16 residues. This receptor was taken from a woman aged 45-65 years who had been exposed to COVID-19. The genes are TRBV15 and TRBJ1-5, with D hard to call. What was sequenced was PBMCs or T cells enriched from blood (not recorded which). CDR3 sequence reads: CATSRGKKQNNQPQHF. CDR3 DNA: TGTGCCACCAGCCGAGGGAAAAAACAGAACAATCAGCCCCAGCATTTT. The full variable domain, with the rest looked up from reference TRBV15 and TRBJ1-5, is DAMVIQNPRYQVTQFGKPVTLSCSQTLNHNVMYWYQQKSSQAPKLLFHYYDKDFNNEADTPDNFQSRRPNTSFCFLDIRSPGLGDTAMYLCATSRGKKQNNQPQHFGDGTRLSIL.